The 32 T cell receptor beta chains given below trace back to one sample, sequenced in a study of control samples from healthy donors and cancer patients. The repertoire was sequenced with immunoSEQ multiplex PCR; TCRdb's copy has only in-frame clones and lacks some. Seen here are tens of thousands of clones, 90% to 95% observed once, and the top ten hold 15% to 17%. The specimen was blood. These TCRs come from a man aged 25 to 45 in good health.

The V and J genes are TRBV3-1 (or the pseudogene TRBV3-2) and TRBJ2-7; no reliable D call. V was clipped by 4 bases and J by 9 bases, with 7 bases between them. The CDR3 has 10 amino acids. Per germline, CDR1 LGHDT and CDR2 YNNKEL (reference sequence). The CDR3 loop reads CASSLLGQYF. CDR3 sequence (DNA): TGTGCCAGCAGCCTCCTTGGGCAGTACTTC.

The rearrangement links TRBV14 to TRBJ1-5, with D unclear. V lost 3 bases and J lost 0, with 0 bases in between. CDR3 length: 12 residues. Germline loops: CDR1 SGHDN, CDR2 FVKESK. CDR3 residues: CASSHSNQPQHF. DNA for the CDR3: TGTGCCAGCAGCCATAGCAATCAGCCCCAGCATTTT.

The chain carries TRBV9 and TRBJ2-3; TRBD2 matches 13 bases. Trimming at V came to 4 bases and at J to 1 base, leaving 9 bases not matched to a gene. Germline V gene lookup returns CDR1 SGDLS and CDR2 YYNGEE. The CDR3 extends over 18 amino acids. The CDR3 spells CASSPGLAGVGGTDTQYF. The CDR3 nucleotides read TGTGCCAGCAGCCCAGGACTAGCGGGAGTAGGGGGCACAGATACGCAGTATTTT.

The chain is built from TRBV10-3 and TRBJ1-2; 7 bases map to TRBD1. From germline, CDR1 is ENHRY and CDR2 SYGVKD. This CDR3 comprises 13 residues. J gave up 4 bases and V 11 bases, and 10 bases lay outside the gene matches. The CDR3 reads CALRDSLVYGYTF. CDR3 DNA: TGTGCCCTTCGGGACAGTCTCGTCTATGGCTACACCTTC.

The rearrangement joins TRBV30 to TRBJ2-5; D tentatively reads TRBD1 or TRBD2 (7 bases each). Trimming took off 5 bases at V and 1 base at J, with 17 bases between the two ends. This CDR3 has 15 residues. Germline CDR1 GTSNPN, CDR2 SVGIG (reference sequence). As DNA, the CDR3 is TGTGCCTGGGGTAGGCAGGGGGGGCTCCAAGAGACCCAGTACTTC. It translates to CAWGRQGGLQETQYF.

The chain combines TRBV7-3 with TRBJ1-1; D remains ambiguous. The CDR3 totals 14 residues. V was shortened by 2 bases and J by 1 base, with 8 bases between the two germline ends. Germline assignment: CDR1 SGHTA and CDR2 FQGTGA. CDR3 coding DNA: TGTGCCAGCAGCTTAGAAGGGCGGAACACTGAAGCTTTCTTT. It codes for CASSLEGRNTEAFF.

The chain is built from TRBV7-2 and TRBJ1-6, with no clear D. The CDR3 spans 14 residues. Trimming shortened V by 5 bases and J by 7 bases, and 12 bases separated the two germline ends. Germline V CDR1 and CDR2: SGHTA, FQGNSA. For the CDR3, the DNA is TGTGCCAGCAGCAACCCGAATTTCAATTCACCCCTCCACTTT. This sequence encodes CASSNPNFNSPLHF. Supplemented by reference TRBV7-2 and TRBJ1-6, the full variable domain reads GAGVSQSPSNKVTEKGKDVELRCDPISGHTALYWYRQSLGQGLEFLIYFQGNSAPDKSGLPSDRFSAERTGGSVSTLTIQRTQQEDSAVYLCASSNPNFNSPLHFGNGTRLTVT.

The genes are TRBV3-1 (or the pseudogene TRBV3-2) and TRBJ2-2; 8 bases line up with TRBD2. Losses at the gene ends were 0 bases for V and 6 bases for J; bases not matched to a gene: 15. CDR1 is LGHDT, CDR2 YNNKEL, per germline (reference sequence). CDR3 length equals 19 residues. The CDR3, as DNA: TGTGCCAGCAGCCAAGATTACAGGACTAGCTCCCCTGAGGCCGGGGAGCTGTTTTTT. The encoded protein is CASSQDYRTSSPEAGELFF.

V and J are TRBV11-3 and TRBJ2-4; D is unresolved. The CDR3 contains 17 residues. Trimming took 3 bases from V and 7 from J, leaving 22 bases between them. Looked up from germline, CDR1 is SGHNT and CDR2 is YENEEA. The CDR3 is CASSFRVGFSKRNIQYF. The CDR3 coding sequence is TGTGCCAGCAGCTTCCGAGTCGGTTTCTCAAAAAGGAACATTCAGTACTTC.

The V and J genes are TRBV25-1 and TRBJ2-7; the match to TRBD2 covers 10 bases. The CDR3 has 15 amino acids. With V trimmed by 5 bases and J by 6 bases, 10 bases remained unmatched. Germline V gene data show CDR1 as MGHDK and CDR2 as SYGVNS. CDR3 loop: CASSPASGSVIEQYF. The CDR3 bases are TGTGCCAGCAGTCCGGCTAGCGGGAGTGTAATCGAGCAGTACTTC.

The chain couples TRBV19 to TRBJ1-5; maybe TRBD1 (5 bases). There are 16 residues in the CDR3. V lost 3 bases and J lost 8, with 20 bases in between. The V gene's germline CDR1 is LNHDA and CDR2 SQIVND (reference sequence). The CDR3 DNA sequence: TGTGCCAGTAGTATTGCCCCTCGGGGTCAAGGGGAGCCCCAGCATTTT. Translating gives CASSIAPRGQGEPQHF.

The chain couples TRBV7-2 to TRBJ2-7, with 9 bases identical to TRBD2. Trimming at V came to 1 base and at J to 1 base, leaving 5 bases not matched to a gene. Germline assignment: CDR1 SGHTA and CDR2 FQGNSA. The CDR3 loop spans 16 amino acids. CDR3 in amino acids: CASSLGRGGISYEQYF. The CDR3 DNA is TGTGCCAGCAGCTTAGGGCGGGGGGGAATTTCCTACGAGCAGTACTTC. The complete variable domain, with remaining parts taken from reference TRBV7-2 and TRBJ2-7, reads GAGVSQSPSNKVTEKGKDVELRCDPISGHTALYWYRQSLGQGLEFLIYFQGNSAPDKSGLPSDRFSAERTGGSVSTLTIQRTQQEDSAVYLCASSLGRGGISYEQYFGPGTRLTVT.

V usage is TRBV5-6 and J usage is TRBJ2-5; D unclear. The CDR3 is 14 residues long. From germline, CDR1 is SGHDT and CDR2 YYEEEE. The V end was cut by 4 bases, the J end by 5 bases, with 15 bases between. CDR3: CASSRRGDWETQYF. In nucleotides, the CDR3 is TGTGCCAGCAGCCGACGAGGAGACTGGGAGACCCAGTACTTC.

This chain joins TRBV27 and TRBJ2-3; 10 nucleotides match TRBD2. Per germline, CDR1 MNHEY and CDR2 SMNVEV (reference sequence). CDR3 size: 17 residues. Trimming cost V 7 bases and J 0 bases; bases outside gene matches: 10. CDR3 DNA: TGTGCCAGCAAATTCGGACTAGCGGTTTCTAGCACAGATACGCAGTATTTT. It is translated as CASKFGLAVSSTDTQYF.

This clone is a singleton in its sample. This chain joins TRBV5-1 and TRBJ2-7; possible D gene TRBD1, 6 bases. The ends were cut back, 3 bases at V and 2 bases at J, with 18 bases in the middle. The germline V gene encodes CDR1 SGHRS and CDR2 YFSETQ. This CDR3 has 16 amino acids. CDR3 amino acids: CASSSPTGILTYEQYF. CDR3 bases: TGCGCCAGCAGCTCGCCGACAGGTATACTTACCTACGAGCAGTACTTC.

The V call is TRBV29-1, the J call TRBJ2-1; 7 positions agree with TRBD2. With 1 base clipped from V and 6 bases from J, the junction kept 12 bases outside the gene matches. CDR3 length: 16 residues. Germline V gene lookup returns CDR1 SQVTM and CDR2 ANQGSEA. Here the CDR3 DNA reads TGCAGCGTTGAAGGACGGGGCGGGAGTGTCGGCAATGAGCAGTTCTTC. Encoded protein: CSVEGRGGSVGNEQFF.

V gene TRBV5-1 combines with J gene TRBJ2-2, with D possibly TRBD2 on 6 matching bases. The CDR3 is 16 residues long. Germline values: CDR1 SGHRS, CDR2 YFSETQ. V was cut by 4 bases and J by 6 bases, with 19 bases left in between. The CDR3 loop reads CASSRGLGHIPGELFF. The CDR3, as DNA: TGCGCCAGCAGCCGGGGGTTAGGCCATATCCCCGGGGAGCTGTTTTTT.

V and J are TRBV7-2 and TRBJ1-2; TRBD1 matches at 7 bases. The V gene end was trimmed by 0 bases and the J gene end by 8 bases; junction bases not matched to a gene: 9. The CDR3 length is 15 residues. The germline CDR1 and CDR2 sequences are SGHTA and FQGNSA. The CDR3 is CASSLAHRGAPGYTF. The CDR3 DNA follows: TGTGCCAGCAGCTTAGCGCACAGGGGAGCCCCCGGCTACACCTTC.

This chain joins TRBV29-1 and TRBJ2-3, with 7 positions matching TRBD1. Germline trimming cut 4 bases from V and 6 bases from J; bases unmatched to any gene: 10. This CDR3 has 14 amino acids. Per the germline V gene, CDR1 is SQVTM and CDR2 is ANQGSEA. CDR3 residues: CSVGAQGEWDTQYF. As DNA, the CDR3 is TGCAGCGTTGGTGCCCAGGGGGAGTGGGATACGCAGTATTTT.

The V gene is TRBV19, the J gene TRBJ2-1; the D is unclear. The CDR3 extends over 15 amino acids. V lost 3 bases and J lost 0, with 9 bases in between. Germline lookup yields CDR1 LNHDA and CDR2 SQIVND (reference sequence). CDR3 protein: CASSMAYHSYNEQFF. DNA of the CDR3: TGTGCCAGTAGTATGGCCTATCACTCCTACAATGAGCAGTTCTTC. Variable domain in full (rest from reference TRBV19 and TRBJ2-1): DGGITQSPKYLFRKEGQNVTLSCEQNLNHDAMYWYRQDPGQGLRLIYYSQIVNDFQKGDIAEGYSVSREKKESFPLTVTSAQKNPTAFYLCASSMAYHSYNEQFFGPGTRLTVL.

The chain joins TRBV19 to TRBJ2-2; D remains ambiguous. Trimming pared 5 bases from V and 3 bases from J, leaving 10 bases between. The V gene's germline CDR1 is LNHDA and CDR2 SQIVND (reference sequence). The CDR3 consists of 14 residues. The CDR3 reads CASSVGIDTGELFF. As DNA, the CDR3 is TGTGCCAGTAGTGTAGGGATAGACACCGGGGAGCTGTTTTTT.

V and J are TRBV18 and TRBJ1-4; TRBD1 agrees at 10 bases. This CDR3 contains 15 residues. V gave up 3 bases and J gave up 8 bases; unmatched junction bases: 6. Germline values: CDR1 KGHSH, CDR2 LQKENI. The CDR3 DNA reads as TGTGCCAGCTCACCCCCGGGACAGGGGATGGAAAAACTGTTTTTT. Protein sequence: CASSPPGQGMEKLFF.

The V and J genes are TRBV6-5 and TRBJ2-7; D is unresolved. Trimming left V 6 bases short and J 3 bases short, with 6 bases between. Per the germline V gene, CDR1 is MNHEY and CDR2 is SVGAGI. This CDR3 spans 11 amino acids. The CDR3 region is CASRSRYEQYF. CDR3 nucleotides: TGTGCCAGCAGGTCGCGCTACGAGCAGTACTTC.

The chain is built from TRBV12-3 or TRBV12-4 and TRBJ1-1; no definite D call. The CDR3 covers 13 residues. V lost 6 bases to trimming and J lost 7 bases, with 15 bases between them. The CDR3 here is CASRIDVTVEAFF. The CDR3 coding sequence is TGTGCCAGCAGGATCGACGTGACCGTTGAAGCTTTCTTT.

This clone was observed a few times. The CDR3 reads CASMGARTLPYEQYF. CDR3 bases: TGTGCCTCCATGGGGGCGCGGACTTTACCCTACGAGCAGTACTTC. The chain employs TRBV27 and TRBJ2-7, with a possible D match to TRBD1 (6 bases). This CDR3 is built from 15 residues. Trimming removed 11 bases at V and 2 bases at J, with 22 bases between. The V gene's germline CDR1 is MNHEY and CDR2 SMNVEV (reference sequence).

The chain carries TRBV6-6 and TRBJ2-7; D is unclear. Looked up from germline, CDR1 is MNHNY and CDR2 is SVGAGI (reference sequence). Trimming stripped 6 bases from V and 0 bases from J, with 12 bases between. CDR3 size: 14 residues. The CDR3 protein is CASRLTASSYEQYF. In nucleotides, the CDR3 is TGTGCCAGCAGACTGACGGCGAGCTCCTACGAGCAGTACTTC.

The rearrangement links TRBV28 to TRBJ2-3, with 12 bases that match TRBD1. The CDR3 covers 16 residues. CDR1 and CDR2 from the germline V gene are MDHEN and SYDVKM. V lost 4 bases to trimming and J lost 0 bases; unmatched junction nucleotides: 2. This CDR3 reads CASSSGTGGSTDTQYF. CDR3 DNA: TGTGCCAGCAGTTCTGGGACAGGGGGCAGCACAGATACGCAGTATTTT. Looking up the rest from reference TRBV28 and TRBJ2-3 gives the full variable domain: DVKVTQSSRYLVKRTGEKVFLECVQDMDHENMFWYRQDPGLGLRLIYFSYDVKMKEKGDIPEGYSVSREKKERFSLILESASTNQTSMYLCASSSGTGGSTDTQYFGPGTRLTVL.

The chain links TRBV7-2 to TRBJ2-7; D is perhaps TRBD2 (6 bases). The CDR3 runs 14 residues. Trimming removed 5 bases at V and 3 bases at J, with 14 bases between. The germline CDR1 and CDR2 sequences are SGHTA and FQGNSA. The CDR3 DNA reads TGTGCCAGCAGCCCGGAGGGAGTGATCTACGAGCAGTACTTC. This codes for CASSPEGVIYEQYF.

CDR3 amino acids: CASSTRTGGNTIYF. The CDR3 bases are TGTGCCAGCAGTACCCGGACAGGGGGAAACACCATATATTTT. The chain joins TRBV6-5 to TRBJ1-3; 8 bases map to TRBD1. V lost 5 bases and J lost 4; bases outside the gene matches: 4. Germline CDR1 MNHEY, CDR2 SVGAGI. The CDR3 is 14 amino acids.

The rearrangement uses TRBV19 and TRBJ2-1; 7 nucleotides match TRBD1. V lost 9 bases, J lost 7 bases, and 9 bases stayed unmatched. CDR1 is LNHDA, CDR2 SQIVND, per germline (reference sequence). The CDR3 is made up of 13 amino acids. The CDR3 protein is CASQGTVLNEQFF. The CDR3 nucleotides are TGTGCCAGCCAAGGGACAGTTTTAAATGAGCAGTTCTTC.

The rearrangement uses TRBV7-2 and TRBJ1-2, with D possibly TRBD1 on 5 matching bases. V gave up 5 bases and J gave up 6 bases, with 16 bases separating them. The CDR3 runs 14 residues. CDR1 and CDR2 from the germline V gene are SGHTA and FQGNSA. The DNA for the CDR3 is TGTGCCAGCAGCCCAAAAATTACAGGAGATGGCTACACCTTC. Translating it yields CASSPKITGDGYTF. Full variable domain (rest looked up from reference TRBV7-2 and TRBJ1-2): GAGVSQSPSNKVTEKGKDVELRCDPISGHTALYWYRQSLGQGLEFLIYFQGNSAPDKSGLPSDRFSAERTGGSVSTLTIQRTQQEDSAVYLCASSPKITGDGYTFGSGTRLTVV.

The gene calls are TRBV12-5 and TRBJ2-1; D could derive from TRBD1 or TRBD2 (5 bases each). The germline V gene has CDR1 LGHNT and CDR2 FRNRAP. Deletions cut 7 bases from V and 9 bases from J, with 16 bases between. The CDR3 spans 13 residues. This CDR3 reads CASARDHLGEQFF. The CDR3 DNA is TGTGCTAGTGCCCGGGACCATCTCGGTGAGCAGTTCTTC.